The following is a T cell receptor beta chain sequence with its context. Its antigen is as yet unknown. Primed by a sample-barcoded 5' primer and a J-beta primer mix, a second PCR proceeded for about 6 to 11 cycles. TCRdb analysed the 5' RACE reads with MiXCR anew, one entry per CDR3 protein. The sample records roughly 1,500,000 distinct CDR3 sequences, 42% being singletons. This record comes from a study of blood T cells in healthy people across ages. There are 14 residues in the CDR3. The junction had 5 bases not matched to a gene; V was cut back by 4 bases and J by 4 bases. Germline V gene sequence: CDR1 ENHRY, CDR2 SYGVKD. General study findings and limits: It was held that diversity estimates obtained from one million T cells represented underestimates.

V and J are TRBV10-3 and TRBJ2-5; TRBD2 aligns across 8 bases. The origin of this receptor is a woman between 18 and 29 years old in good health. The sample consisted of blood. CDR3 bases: TGTGCCATCAGTGCGGGAGGGCTCGGAGAGACCCAGTACTTC. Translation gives CAISAGGLGETQYF.